This entry is about one TCR beta chain. Its antigen remains unknown. In germline, CDR1 is SGHDN, CDR2 FVKESK. V lost 4 bases, J lost 6 bases, and 16 bases lay in between. This CDR3 region has 14 residues. This specimen belongs to a study of cytotoxic CD8 clonotypes in ibrutinib-treated CLL. Study-wide background: A mean of around 260,000 productive templates and over 75,000 productive rearrangements was obtained per sample.

Data came from immunoSEQ multiplex PCR; TCRdb stores just in-frame clones and leaves some out. Seen here are around 150,000 clones, 80% observed once, and the top ten hold approximately 7.6%. Whole-study findings and limits: Baseline clonality exceeded age-matched healthy donors and tracked circulating CD8+ T-cell counts. Public clonotypes were rare and shrank or held steady on treatment.

Sequencing was performed on PBMCs, taken after 36 months of ibrutinib treatment. The chain uses TRBV14 and TRBJ2-7; D uncertain. The source is a human donor with chronic lymphocytic leukemia. The CDR3 nucleotides are TGTGCCAGCAGCCCCGACTTTTTGAGGTCCGAGCAGTACTTC. This encodes CASSPDFLRSEQYF.